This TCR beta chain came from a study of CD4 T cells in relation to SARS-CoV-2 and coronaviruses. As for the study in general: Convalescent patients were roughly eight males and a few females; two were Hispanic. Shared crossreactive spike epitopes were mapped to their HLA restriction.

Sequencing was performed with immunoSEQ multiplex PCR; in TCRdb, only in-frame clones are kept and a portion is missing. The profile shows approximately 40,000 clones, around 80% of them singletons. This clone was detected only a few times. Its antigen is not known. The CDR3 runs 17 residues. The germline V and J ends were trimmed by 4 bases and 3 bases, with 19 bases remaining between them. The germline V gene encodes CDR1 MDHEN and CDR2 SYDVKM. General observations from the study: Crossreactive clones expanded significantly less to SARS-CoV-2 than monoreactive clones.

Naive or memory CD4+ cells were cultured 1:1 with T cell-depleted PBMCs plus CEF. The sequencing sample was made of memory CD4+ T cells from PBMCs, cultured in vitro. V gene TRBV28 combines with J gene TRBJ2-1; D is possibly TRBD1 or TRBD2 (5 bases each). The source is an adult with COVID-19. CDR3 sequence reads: CASSYSVGGEGYNEQFF. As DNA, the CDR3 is TGTGCCAGCAGTTACTCTGTTGGGGGAGAAGGCTACAATGAGCAGTTCTTC.